This T cell receptor (beta chain) was sequenced during a study of blood T cell repertoires in COVID-19. V lost 6 bases and J lost 2; bases outside the gene matches: 6. The CDR3 runs to 15 residues. CDR1 is SGHTA, CDR2 FQGTGA, per germline. The table came from immunoSEQ multiplex PCR; TCRdb's copy has only in-frame clones and leaves some out. The repertoire holds 300,000 to 350,000 clones, with around 90% as singletons. V usage is TRBV7-3 and J usage is TRBJ1-2; TRBD1 matches at 10 bases. The clonotype was recovered from a woman in her 30s with COVID-19, enrolled during active disease. Sequenced sample: peripheral blood. As DNA, the CDR3 is TGTGCCAGCAGGGTCTCGGGACAGGGGAACTATGGCTACACCTTC. Translation: CASRVSGQGNYGYTF.